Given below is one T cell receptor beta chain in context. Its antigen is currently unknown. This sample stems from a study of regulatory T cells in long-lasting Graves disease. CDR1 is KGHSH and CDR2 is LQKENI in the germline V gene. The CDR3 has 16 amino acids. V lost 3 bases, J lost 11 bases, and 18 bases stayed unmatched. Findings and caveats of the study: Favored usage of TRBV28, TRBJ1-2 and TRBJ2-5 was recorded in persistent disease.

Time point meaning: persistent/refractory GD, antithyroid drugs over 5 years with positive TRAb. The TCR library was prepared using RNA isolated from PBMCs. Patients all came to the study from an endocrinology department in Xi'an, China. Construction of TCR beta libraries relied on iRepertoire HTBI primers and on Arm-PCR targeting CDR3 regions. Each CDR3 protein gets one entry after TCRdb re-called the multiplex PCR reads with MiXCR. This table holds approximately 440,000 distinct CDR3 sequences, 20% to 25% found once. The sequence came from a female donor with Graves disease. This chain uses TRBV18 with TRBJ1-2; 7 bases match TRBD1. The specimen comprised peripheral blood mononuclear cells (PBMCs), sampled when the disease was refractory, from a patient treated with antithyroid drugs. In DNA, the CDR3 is TGTGCCAGCTCACCCGGACAGGTGTTGTTAGGACTCGTTTACACCTTC. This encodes CASSPGQVLLGLVYTF.